A single sample gave rise to the 32 T cell receptor beta chains below, sequenced in a study of human T cells and chemical hapten exposure. TCRdb independently ran MiXCR on the RACE reads; one entry per CDR3 protein. The repertoire holds more than 95,000 distinct CDR3 sequences, with under 40% as singletons. The sample's time point: patch test 3, about 24 weeks after DPC sensitization. Treatment denoted: therapeutic diphenylcyclopropenone sensitization with weekly scalp DPC. The sequencing here drew on whole blood, taken in connection with sensitization to the hapten diphenylcyclopropenone (DPC). All receptors come from a man aged 35-49 years with alopecia areata. Some clones in this sample may be carry-over from other donors' samples.

The rearrangement joins TRBV20-1 to TRBJ2-3; no firm D call. V was clipped by 0 bases and J by 1 base, with 11 bases between them. The CDR3 extends over 15 amino acids. CDR1 is DFQATT, CDR2 SNEGSKA, per germline (reference sequence). Here the CDR3 reads CSARDPNSGTDTQYF. The CDR3 nucleotides read TGCAGTGCTAGAGACCCGAACTCTGGCACAGATACGCAGTATTTT.

This chain joins TRBV5-4 and TRBJ2-5, with D perhaps matching TRBD1 (5 bases). V lost 1 base and J lost 4, with 14 bases in between. CDR1 is SGHNT and CDR2 is YYREEE in the germline V gene (reference sequence). The CDR3 spans 15 residues. The CDR3 DNA is TGTGCCAGCAGCTTGTCAGGGTCCATACTAGAGACCCAGTACTTC. It translates to CASSLSGSILETQYF.

The chain recombines TRBV6-2 or TRBV6-3 with TRBJ2-5; no clear D. V shed 0 bases and J shed 1 base, with 6 bases lying between them. The length of the CDR3 is 14 residues. Germline loops: CDR1 MNHEY, CDR2 SVGEGT. The CDR3 sequence: CASSYSRIQETQYF. DNA of the CDR3: TGTGCCAGCAGTTACTCGCGGATCCAAGAGACCCAGTACTTC.

The V and J genes are TRBV6-1 and TRBJ2-1; D unresolved. The CDR3 runs to 17 residues. Germline lookup yields CDR1 MNHNS and CDR2 SASEGT. Trimming shortened V by 7 bases and J by 2 bases, and 21 bases separated the two germline ends. The CDR3 nucleotides read TGTGCCAGCACCGAAACCCCGCTCCGCTGGACCTACAATGAGCAGTTCTTC. It encodes CASTETPLRWTYNEQFF.

This clonotype appeared a few times. The rearrangement joins TRBV5-1 to TRBJ2-1, with 8 bases aligning to TRBD2. The germline V gene has CDR1 SGHRS and CDR2 YFSETQ. J lost 5 bases, V lost 4 bases, and 8 bases had no gene match. CDR3 length: 15 residues. The CDR3 sequence: CASSTGGGFHNEQFF. CDR3 DNA sequence: TGCGCCAGCAGCACGGGAGGGGGATTCCACAATGAGCAGTTCTTC.

The rearrangement links TRBV3-1 to TRBJ2-2; TRBD1 matches at 7 bases. The V segment lost 4 bases and the J segment 7 bases; nucleotides outside the gene matches: 12. The CDR3 has 16 residues. Germline V gene sequence: CDR1 LGHDT, CDR2 YNNKEL (reference sequence). CDR3 region: CASSLRMGDSGGELFF. In nucleotides, the CDR3 is TGTGCCAGCAGCCTCCGGATGGGGGACAGTGGCGGGGAGCTGTTTTTT.

This sequence joins TRBV14 and TRBJ1-3; D call uncertain. The V and J ends lost 0 bases and 1 base respectively, with 4 bases between them. The CDR3 loop spans 14 amino acids. Germline CDR1 and CDR2: SGHDN and FVKESK. The CDR3, as DNA: TGTGCCAGCAGCCAAGATGAGTCTGGAAACACCATATATTTT. Residues: CASSQDESGNTIYF.

This clonotype came up a few times. This chain uses TRBV6-5 with TRBJ2-6; D not resolved. V was shortened by 2 bases and J by 2 bases, with 4 bases between the two germline ends. Germline V lookup: CDR1 MNHEY, CDR2 SVGAGI. This CDR3 contains 14 residues. The CDR3: CASSYMTGANVLTF. CDR3 DNA sequence: TGTGCCAGCAGTTACATGACTGGGGCCAACGTCCTGACTTTC.

The chain uses TRBV6-2 or TRBV6-3 and TRBJ2-3, with 14 bases aligning to TRBD2. CDR1 is MNHEY, CDR2 SVGEGT, per germline. This CDR3 spans 18 amino acids. With 8 bases clipped from V and 3 bases from J, the junction kept 13 bases outside the gene matches. CDR3 loop: CASRGTSGSSLVTDTQYF. CDR3 nucleotide sequence: TGTGCCAGCCGCGGGACTAGCGGGAGCTCTTTGGTTACAGATACGCAGTATTTT.

V is TRBV28 and J is TRBJ2-7; D may be TRBD1 (5 bases). In germline, CDR1 is MDHEN, CDR2 SYDVKM. Trimming left V 7 bases short and J 5 bases short, with 15 bases between. The CDR3 totals 13 residues. Here the CDR3 reads CASNPLGEDEQYF. The DNA of the CDR3 is TGTGCCAGCAACCCTTTAGGGGAAGACGAGCAGTACTTC. Supplemented by reference TRBV28 and TRBJ2-7, the full variable domain reads DVKVTQSSRYLVKRTGEKVFLECVQDMDHENMFWYRQDPGLGLRLIYFSYDVKMKEKGDIPEGYSVSREKKERFSLILESASTNQTSMYLCASNPLGEDEQYFGPGTRLTVT.

This chain links TRBV6-1 with TRBJ2-7; no clear D. Germline V CDR1 and CDR2: MNHNS, SASEGT. V was trimmed by 4 bases and J by 0 bases, leaving 28 bases between them. The CDR3 is 20 amino acids. CDR3 nucleotide sequence: TGTGCCAGCAGTGTTTATCGTTTTAGAAAGGTGGTCCCCTACTCCTACGAGCAGTACTTC. Translating gives CASSVYRFRKVVPYSYEQYF.

The chain couples TRBV5-5 to TRBJ1-1; 9 bases are shared with TRBD1. The germline V gene has CDR1 SGHKS and CDR2 YYEKEE (reference sequence). Germline trimming cut 4 bases from V and 7 bases from J; bases unmatched to any gene: 5. CDR3 size: 13 residues. The CDR3 loop is CASSRNRGHEAFF. The CDR3 DNA is TGTGCCAGCAGCCGGAACAGGGGGCATGAAGCTTTCTTT.

The chain joins TRBV12-3 or TRBV12-4 to TRBJ2-1; tentatively, D is TRBD1 or TRBD2 (5 bases each). The CDR3 covers 14 residues. Trimming shortened V by 4 bases and J by 9 bases, and 16 bases separated the two germline ends. CDR3 loop: CASSSTGTRSEQFF. As DNA, the CDR3 is TGTGCCAGCAGTTCCACCGGGACGAGGTCTGAGCAGTTCTTC.

This clonotype has a handful of counts. The V gene is TRBV11-1, the J gene TRBJ2-7; D is possibly TRBD2 (5 bases). Trimming cost V 2 bases and J 4 bases, with 21 bases left between them. Germline CDR1 SGHAT, CDR2 FQDESV (reference sequence). The CDR3 runs to 17 residues. As DNA, the CDR3 is TGTGCCAGCAGCTTAATATTTATAGCGCGCCTCCTTTACGAGCAGTACGTC. It is translated as CASSLIFIARLLYEQYV.

The chain carries TRBV11-2 and TRBJ1-4; D might be TRBD1 (5 bases). This CDR3 has 14 residues. The germline V gene has CDR1 SGHAT and CDR2 FQNNGV. V dropped 8 bases and J dropped 0 bases, with 10 bases sitting between them. CDR3: CASLGGATNEKLFF. The CDR3 DNA sequence: TGTGCCAGCCTTGGGGGTGCAACTAATGAAAAACTGTTTTTT.

This clonotype was picked up a small number of times. CDR3 residues: CASSTLGAETQYF. DNA of the CDR3: TGCGCCAGCAGCACTCTGGGTGCAGAGACCCAGTACTTC. V usage is TRBV5-1 and J usage is TRBJ2-5; D gene ambiguous. CDR3 size: 13 residues. Germline lookup yields CDR1 SGHRS and CDR2 YFSETQ. V was pared by 4 bases and J by 4 bases, with 11 bases between.

The CDR3 loop is CASSQVQPTGSLNTEAFF. In DNA, the CDR3 is TGTGCCAGCAGCCAAGTCCAGCCGACAGGGTCCTTGAACACTGAAGCTTTCTTT. The V call is TRBV3-1, the J call TRBJ1-1, with TRBD1 identical over 7 bases. V shed 1 base, J shed 0 bases, and the junction held 11 bases outside the gene matches. CDR1 and CDR2 (germline): LGHDT, YNNKEL (reference sequence). The CDR3 has 18 residues.

The V gene is TRBV4-1, the J gene TRBJ2-5; perhaps TRBD1 as D (5 bases). CDR1 is MGHRA and CDR2 is YSYEKL in the germline V gene. The ends were cut back, 2 bases at V and 5 bases at J, with 9 bases in the middle. CDR3 length: 13 amino acids. Written as DNA, the CDR3 is TGCGCCAGCAGCCAACAGGGTATCGAGACCCAGTACTTC. Encoded protein: CASSQQGIETQYF.

This clonotype was counted only a few times. The V gene is TRBV6-1, the J gene TRBJ1-5; 9 bases agree with TRBD1. Germline CDR1 and CDR2: MNHNS and SASEGT. This CDR3 is 16 amino acids long. The ends lost 4 bases at V and 5 bases at J; junction bases unmatched: 9. The CDR3 reads CASSVYLGQGDQPQHF. CDR3 coding DNA: TGTGCCAGCAGTGTATATTTGGGACAGGGAGATCAGCCCCAGCATTTT.

Only a few counts were recorded for this clonotype. The chain links TRBV6-1 to TRBJ2-5; tentatively, D is TRBD1 (6 bases). The CDR3 is made up of 15 amino acids. CDR1 and CDR2 from the germline V gene are MNHNS and SASEGT. With 3 bases removed from V and 4 bases from J, the gap between germline ends came to 15 bases. The CDR3 here is CASSENTGYRETQYF. In DNA form, the CDR3 reads TGTGCCAGCAGTGAGAACACAGGGTATAGAGAGACCCAGTACTTC.

The chain is built from TRBV29-1 and TRBJ1-3, with D hard to call. The V end lost 6 bases, the J end lost 0 bases, and 9 bases lay between the germline ends. This CDR3 contains 13 residues. Germline values: CDR1 SQVTM, CDR2 ANQGSEA. CDR3 coding DNA: TGCAGCGTCGGAGCTAGCTCTGGAAACACCATATATTTT. Translation gives CSVGASSGNTIYF.

The rearrangement uses TRBV3-1 and TRBJ1-5; possibly TRBD1 for D (5 bases). The length of the CDR3 is 17 residues. CDR1 and CDR2 from the germline V gene are LGHDT and YNNKEL (reference sequence). V was trimmed by 0 bases and J by 1 base, leaving 13 bases between them. CDR3: CASSQDRGRGSNQPQHF. CDR3 nucleotide sequence: TGTGCCAGCAGCCAAGATCGGGGCAGAGGAAGCAATCAGCCCCAGCATTTT.

This clonotype was observed a few times. The genes are TRBV4-1 and TRBJ2-2; D remains ambiguous. The CDR3 has 16 residues. Trimming shortened V by 0 bases and J by 1 base, and 9 bases separated the two germline ends. The germline CDR1 and CDR2 sequences are MGHRA and YSYEKL. The chain's CDR3 is CASSQDPAQNTGELFF. CDR3 nucleotides: TGCGCCAGCAGCCAAGATCCCGCCCAGAACACCGGGGAGCTGTTTTTT.

The chain uses TRBV7-9 and TRBJ2-5; weak D call: TRBD1 (6 bases). CDR3 length: 15 residues. Germline CDR1 is SEHNR and CDR2 is FQNEAQ (reference sequence). The V and J ends lost 4 bases and 1 base respectively, with 13 bases between them. The CDR3 is CASSSGQTVQETQYF. CDR3 DNA sequence: TGTGCCAGCAGCTCAGGACAGACCGTCCAAGAGACCCAGTACTTC.

This clonotype was seen a handful of times. J is TRBJ2-2 and V is TRBV5-1, with 9 positions matching TRBD2. The CDR3 runs to 16 residues. The germline CDR1 and CDR2 sequences are SGHRS and YFSETQ. The V gene end was trimmed by 4 bases and the J gene end by 7 bases; junction bases not matched to a gene: 11. This chain's CDR3 is CASSRRIAGELGELFF. DNA of the CDR3: TGCGCCAGCAGCCGTCGAATAGCGGGAGAACTCGGGGAGCTGTTTTTT.

J is TRBJ2-1 and V is TRBV7-8; D is unclear. Germline-derived CDR1 and CDR2 are SGHVS and FQNEAQ. The V gene lost 0 bases and the J gene lost 4 bases, with 13 bases spanning the gap. The CDR3 has 16 residues. The CDR3 spells CASSLANIGLYNEQFF. The CDR3 DNA sequence: TGTGCCAGCAGCTTAGCAAACATAGGGTTGTACAATGAGCAGTTCTTC.

The chain is built from TRBV5-1 and TRBJ1-2; tentatively, D is TRBD1 (6 bases). Trimming left V 0 bases short and J 4 bases short, with 10 bases between. This CDR3 is 14 amino acids long. Germline CDR1 reads SGHRS; CDR2 reads YFSETQ. The CDR3 loop reads CASSLDGTTYGYTF. The CDR3 nucleotides are TGCGCCAGCAGCTTGGACGGGACAACCTATGGCTACACCTTC.

This rearrangement joins TRBV7-9 to TRBJ2-7, with TRBD1 matching over 8 bases. After removal of 5 bases from V and 2 bases from J, the junction contained 8 bases not matched to a gene. In germline, CDR1 is SEHNR, CDR2 FQNEAQ (reference sequence). The CDR3 sequence is 15 residues long. This CDR3 is CASSPRTGPTYEQYF. The DNA for the CDR3 is TGTGCCAGCAGCCCCAGGACAGGGCCAACCTACGAGCAGTACTTC.

The CDR3 DNA sequence: TGTGCCAGCAGTTTAGCTGGGGTGAAAAGCACTGAAGCTTTCTTT. Translation gives CASSLAGVKSTEAFF. The rearrangement links TRBV12-3 or TRBV12-4 to TRBJ1-1; D unresolved. The CDR3 extends over 15 amino acids. The V end lost 0 bases, the J end lost 4 bases, and 12 bases lay between the germline ends.

This clonotype was seen a handful of times. The rearrangement links TRBV5-4 to TRBJ2-3; D possibly matches TRBD1 or TRBD2 (5 bases each). The length of the CDR3 is 18 residues. Germline assignment: CDR1 SGHNT and CDR2 YYREEE (reference sequence). V was trimmed by 5 bases and J by 2 bases, leaving 24 bases between them. The chain's CDR3 is CASRPGTQRGFNTDTQYF. The DNA for the CDR3 is TGTGCCAGCAGGCCCGGGACCCAGCGTGGGTTTAACACAGATACGCAGTATTTT.

This clonotype was detected a few times. This chain joins TRBV10-3 and TRBJ2-7, with 7 bases fitting TRBD1. V lost 10 bases and J lost 2; bases outside the gene matches: 5. The length of the CDR3 is 12 residues. Germline CDR1 ENHRY, CDR2 SYGVKD. The CDR3: CATRDRPYEQYF. The CDR3 DNA follows: TGTGCCACCCGGGACAGACCCTACGAGCAGTACTTC.

This clonotype was seen only a few times. The chain couples TRBV7-9 to TRBJ2-5, with unresolved D. This CDR3 is built from 16 residues. Trimming took 3 bases from V and 1 from J, leaving 15 bases between them. Germline V gene data show CDR1 as SEHNR and CDR2 as FQNEAQ (reference sequence). CDR3 coding DNA: TGTGCCAGCAGCTTCGTTGTGATCGCCATCCAAGAGACCCAGTACTTC. Amino acid sequence: CASSFVVIAIQETQYF.